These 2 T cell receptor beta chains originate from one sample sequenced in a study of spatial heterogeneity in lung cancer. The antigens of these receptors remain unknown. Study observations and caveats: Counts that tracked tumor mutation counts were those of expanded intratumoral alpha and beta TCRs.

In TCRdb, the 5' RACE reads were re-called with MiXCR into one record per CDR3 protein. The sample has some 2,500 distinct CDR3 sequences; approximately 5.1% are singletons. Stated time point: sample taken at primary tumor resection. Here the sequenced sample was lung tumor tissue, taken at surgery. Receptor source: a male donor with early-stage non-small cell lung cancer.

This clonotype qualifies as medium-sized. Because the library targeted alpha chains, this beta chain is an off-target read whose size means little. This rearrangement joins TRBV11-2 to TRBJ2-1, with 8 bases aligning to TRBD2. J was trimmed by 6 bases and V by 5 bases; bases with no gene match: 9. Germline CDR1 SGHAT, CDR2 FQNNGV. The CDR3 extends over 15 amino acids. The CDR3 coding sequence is TGTGCCAGCAGCACTAGCGGAGGTGGCGGCAATGAGCAGTTCTTC. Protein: CASSTSGGGGNEQFF.

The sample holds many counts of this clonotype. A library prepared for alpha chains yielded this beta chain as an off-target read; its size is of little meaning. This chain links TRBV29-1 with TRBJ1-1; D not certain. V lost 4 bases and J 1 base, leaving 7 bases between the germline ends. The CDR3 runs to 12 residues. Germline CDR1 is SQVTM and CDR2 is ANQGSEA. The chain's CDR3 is CSVVEQNTEAFF. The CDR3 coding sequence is TGCAGCGTTGTCGAACAGAACACTGAAGCTTTCTTT.